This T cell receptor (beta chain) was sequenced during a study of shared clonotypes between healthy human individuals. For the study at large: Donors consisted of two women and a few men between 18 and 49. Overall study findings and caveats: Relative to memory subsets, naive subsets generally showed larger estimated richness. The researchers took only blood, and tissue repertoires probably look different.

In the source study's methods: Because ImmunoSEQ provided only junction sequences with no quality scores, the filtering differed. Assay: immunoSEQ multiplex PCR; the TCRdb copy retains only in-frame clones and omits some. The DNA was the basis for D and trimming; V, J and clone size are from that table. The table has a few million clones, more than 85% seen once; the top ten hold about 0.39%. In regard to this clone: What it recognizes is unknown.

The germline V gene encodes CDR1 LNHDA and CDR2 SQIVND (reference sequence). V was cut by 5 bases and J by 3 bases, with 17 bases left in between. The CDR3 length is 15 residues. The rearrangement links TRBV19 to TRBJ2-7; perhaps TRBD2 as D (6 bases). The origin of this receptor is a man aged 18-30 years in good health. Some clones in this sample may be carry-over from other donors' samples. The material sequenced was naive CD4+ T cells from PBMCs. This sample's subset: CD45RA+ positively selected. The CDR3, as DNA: TGTGCCAGTAGTGGCGGGACCGAAGCTCGCTACGAGCAGTACTTC. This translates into CASSGGTEARYEQYF.